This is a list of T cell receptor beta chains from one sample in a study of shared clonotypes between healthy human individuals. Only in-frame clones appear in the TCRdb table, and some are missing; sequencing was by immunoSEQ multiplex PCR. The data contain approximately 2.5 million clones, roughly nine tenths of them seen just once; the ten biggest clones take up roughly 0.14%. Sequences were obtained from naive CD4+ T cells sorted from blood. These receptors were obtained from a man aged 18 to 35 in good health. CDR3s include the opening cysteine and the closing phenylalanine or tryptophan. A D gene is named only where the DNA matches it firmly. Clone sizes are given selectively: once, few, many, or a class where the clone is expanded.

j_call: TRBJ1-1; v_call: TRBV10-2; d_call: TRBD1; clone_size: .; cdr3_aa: CASSRGLNSEAFF; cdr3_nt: TGCGCCAGCAGCAGGGGGTTGAACTCTGAAGCTTTCTTT
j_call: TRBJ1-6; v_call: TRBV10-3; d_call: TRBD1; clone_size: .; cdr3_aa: CAISAGTDSPLHF; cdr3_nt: TGTGCCATCAGCGCCGGGACAGATTCACCCCTCCACTTT
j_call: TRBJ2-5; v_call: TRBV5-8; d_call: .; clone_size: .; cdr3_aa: CASSLGDTGIQETQYF; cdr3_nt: TGTGCCAGCAGCTTGGGGGACACAGGGATCCAAGAGACCCAGTACTTC
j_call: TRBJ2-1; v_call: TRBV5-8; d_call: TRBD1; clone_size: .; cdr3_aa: CASSLGTGPYNEQFF; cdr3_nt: TGTGCCAGCAGCTTAGGGACAGGCCCCTACAATGAGCAGTTCTTC
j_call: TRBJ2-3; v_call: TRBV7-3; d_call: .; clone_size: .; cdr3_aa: CASSLQGDSPDTQYF; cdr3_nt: TGTGCCAGCAGCCTCCAGGGTGACAGCCCAGATACGCAGTATTTT
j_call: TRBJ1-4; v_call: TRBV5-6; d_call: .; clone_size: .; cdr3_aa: CASSSRRVNEKLFF; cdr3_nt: TGTGCCAGCAGCTCCCGGAGGGTCAATGAAAAACTGTTTTTT
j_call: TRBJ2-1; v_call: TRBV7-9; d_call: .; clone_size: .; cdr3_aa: CASSLRAGLTYNEQFF; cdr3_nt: TGTGCCAGCAGCTTAAGGGCGGGACTTACCTACAATGAGCAGTTCTTC
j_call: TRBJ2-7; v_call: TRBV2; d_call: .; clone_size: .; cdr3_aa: CASTTSGTPTYEQYF; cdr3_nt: TGTGCCAGCACAACTTCCGGGACACCGACCTACGAGCAGTACTTC
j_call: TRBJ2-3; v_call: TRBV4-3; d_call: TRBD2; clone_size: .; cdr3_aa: CASSQLGGAGADTQYF; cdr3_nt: TGCGCCAGCAGCCAACTCGGGGGAGCGGGAGCAGATACGCAGTATTTT
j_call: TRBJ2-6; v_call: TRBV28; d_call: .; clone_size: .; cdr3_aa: CASRPVQGGSGANVLTF; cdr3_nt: TGTGCCAGCCGCCCGGTACAGGGTGGGTCTGGGGCCAACGTCCTGACTTTC
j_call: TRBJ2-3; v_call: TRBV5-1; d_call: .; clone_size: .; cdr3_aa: CASSLWDVTDTQYF; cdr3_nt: TGCGCCAGCAGCCTATGGGACGTGACAGATACGCAGTATTTT
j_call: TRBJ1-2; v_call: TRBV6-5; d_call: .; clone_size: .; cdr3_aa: CASSVTVNYGYTF; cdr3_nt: TGTGCCAGCAGCGTAACAGTTAACTATGGCTACACCTTC
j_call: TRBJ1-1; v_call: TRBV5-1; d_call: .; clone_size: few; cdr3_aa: CASSLFGDGRTEAFF; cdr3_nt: TGCGCCAGCAGCTTGTTCGGGGATGGGCGCACTGAAGCTTTCTTT
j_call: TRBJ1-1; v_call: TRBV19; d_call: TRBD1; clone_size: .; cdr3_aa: CASSSRPGQGWVEAFF; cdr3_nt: TGTGCCAGTAGTTCCAGACCGGGACAGGGCTGGGTAGAAGCTTTCTTT
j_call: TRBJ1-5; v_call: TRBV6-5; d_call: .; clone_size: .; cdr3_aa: CASNNNQPQHF; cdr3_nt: TGTGCCAGCAATAACAATCAGCCCCAGCATTTT
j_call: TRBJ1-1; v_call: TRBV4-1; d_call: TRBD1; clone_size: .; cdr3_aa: CASSQDSWDRSMNTEAFF; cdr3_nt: TGCGCCAGCAGCCAAGATAGCTGGGACAGGTCTATGAACACTGAAGCTTTCTTT
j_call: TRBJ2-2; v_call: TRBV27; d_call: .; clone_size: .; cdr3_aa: CASSPSLLLHGELFF; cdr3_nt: TGTGCCAGCAGTCCTTCTTTACTCCTGCACGGGGAGCTGTTTTTT
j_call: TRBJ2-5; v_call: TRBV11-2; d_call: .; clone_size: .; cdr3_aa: CASSPRLQETQYF; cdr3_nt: TGTGCCAGCAGCCCCAGACTACAAGAGACCCAGTACTTC
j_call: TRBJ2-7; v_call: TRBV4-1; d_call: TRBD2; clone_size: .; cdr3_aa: CASSRDGLAGVYEQYF; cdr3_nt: TGCGCCAGCAGCCGGGACGGACTAGCGGGAGTGTACGAGCAGTACTTC
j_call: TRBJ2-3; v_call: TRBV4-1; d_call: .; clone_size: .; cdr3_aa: CASSQLAGGPGTDTQYF; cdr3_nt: TGCGCCAGCAGCCAACTAGCCGGGGGGCCGGGCACAGATACGCAGTATTTT
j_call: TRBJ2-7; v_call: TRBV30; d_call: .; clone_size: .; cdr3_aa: CAWSGQGIHEQYF; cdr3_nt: TGTGCCTGGAGCGGGCAGGGGATACACGAGCAGTACTTC
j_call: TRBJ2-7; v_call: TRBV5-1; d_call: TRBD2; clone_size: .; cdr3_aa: CASSPGLAGPYEQYF; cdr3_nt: TGCGCCAGCAGCCCTGGACTAGCGGGTCCCTACGAGCAGTACTTC
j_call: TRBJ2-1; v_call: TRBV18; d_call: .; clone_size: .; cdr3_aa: CASSPNLNNEQFF; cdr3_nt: TGTGCCAGCTCACCCAACTTGAACAATGAGCAGTTCTTC
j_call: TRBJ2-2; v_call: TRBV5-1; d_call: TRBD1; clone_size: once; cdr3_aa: CASSPNSGTGGLGLFF; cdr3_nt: TGCGCCAGCAGCCCAAATTCCGGGACAGGGGGCTTGGGTCTGTTTTTT
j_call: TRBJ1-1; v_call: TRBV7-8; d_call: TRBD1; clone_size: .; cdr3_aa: CASSHRSGTGVSTEAFF; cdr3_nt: TGTGCCAGCAGCCATCGAAGCGGGACAGGGGTCTCCACTGAAGCTTTCTTT
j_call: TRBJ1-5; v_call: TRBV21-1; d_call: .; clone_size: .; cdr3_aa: CASSKKTASSNQPQHF; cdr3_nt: TGTGCCAGCAGCAAAAAGACAGCGTCCAGTAATCAGCCCCAGCATTTT
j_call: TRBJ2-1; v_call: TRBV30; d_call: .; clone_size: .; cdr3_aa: CAWDSAGLKGDEQFF; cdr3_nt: TGTGCCTGGGACAGTGCGGGACTCAAAGGCGATGAGCAGTTCTTC
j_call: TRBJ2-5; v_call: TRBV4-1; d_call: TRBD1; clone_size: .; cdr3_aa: CASSQEGQGRETQYF; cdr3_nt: TGCGCCAGCAGCCAAGAGGGACAGGGGAGGGAGACCCAGTACTTC
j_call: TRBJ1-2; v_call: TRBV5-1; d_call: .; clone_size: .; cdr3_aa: CASSLGTTYGYTF; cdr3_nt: TGCGCCAGCAGCTTGGGGACAACGTATGGCTACACCTTC
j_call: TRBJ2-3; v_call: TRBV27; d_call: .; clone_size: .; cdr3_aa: CASSFEGRGTDTQYF; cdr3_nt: TGTGCCAGCAGTTTCGAGGGCCGGGGCACAGATACGCAGTATTTT
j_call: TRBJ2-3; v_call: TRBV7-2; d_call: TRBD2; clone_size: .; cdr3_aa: CASSLAVSSGSDTQYF; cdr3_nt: TGTGCCAGCAGCTTAGCAGTGTCTAGCGGGTCCGATACGCAGTATTTT
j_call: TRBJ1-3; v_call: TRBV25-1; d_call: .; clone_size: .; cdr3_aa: CASSAPGASGNTIYF; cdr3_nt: TGTGCCAGCAGTGCCCCAGGGGCGTCTGGAAACACCATATATTTT
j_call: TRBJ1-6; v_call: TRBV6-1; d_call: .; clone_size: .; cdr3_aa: CASSEGLFNSPLHF; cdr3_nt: TGTGCCAGCAGTGAAGGCTTGTTTAATTCACCCCTCCACTTT